Each of the 17 T cell receptor beta chains below was sequenced from the same sample in a study of T cell changes during pregnancy in multiple sclerosis. Generated by immunoSEQ multiplex PCR, the TCRdb table keeps only in-frame clones and is missing some. The profile shows tens of thousands of clones, 90% of them singletons. Material: peripheral blood, obtained in the third trimester of pregnancy. The receptors here all came from a female donor with multiple sclerosis, enrolled in a pregnancy study.

This chain joins TRBV30 and TRBJ1-2; D perhaps matches TRBD1 (6 bases). V was trimmed by 3 bases and J by 2 bases, leaving 10 bases between them. This CDR3 has 13 amino acids. Germline values: CDR1 GTSNPN, CDR2 SVGIG (reference sequence). The CDR3 nucleotides read TGTGCCTGGAGCACACAGGGAAACTATGGCTACACCTTC. It codes for CAWSTQGNYGYTF.

This chain connects TRBV5-3 to TRBJ1-2; no reliable D call. TRBV5-3 is treated as an ORF (open reading frame) with a function not yet certain. V was shortened by 10 bases and J by 7 bases, with 26 bases between the two germline ends. The CDR3 consists of 15 residues. CDR3 residues: CASHGVQILMGGYTF. In DNA form, the CDR3 reads TGTGCCTCCCATGGAGTCCAGATCTTGATGGGTGGCTACACCTTC.

The chain carries TRBV11-2 and TRBJ2-4; D gene ambiguous. Germline CDR1 is SGHAT and CDR2 is FQNNGV. This CDR3 comprises 14 residues. V dropped 8 bases and J dropped 0 bases, with 11 bases sitting between them. The CDR3: CASGDARAKNIQYF. The CDR3 nucleotides are TGTGCCAGCGGAGACGCCAGAGCCAAAAACATTCAGTACTTC.

V gene TRBV6-5 combines with J gene TRBJ1-1; D call uncertain. V lost 6 bases and J lost 4, with 9 bases in between. The CDR3 extends over 12 amino acids. Looked up from germline, CDR1 is MNHEY and CDR2 is SVGAGI. The CDR3 coding sequence is TGTGCCAGCAGCCTCAGCGGCACTGAAGCTTTCTTT. It encodes CASSLSGTEAFF.

CDR3 nucleotides: TGTGCCAGTAGTATAGGTCGACAGAGCAATCAGCCCCAGCATTTT. Protein sequence: CASSIGRQSNQPQHF. V is TRBV19 and J is TRBJ1-5; the D gene is possibly TRBD1 (5 bases). The V gene's germline CDR1 is LNHDA and CDR2 SQIVND (reference sequence). The CDR3 runs to 15 residues. V was trimmed by 1 base and J by 1 base, leaving 8 bases between them. The complete variable domain, with remaining parts taken from reference TRBV19 and TRBJ1-5, reads DGGITQSPKYLFRKEGQNVTLSCEQNLNHDAMYWYRQDPGQGLRLIYYSQIVNDFQKGDIAEGYSVSREKKESFPLTVTSAQKNPTAFYLCASSIGRQSNQPQHFGDGTRLSIL.

The chain uses TRBV19 and TRBJ2-7; 8 nucleotides match TRBD1. CDR1 and CDR2 from the germline V gene are LNHDA and SQIVND (reference sequence). The CDR3 runs 13 residues. V lost 5 bases to trimming and J lost 4 bases; unmatched junction nucleotides: 4. The CDR3 DNA reads as TGTGCCAGTAGTCGGACAGGGATTTACGAGCAGTACTTC. As protein: CASSRTGIYEQYF. Supplemented by reference TRBV19 and TRBJ2-7, the full variable domain reads DGGITQSPKYLFRKEGQNVTLSCEQNLNHDAMYWYRQDPGQGLRLIYYSQIVNDFQKGDIAEGYSVSREKKESFPLTVTSAQKNPTAFYLCASSRTGIYEQYFGPGTRLTVT.

The CDR3 is CASSLYSRGGSQPQHF. The CDR3 coding sequence is TGTGCCAGCAGTTTATATTCACGGGGAGGGAGTCAGCCCCAGCATTTT. The chain carries TRBV27 and TRBJ1-5; D is uncertain. This CDR3 spans 16 amino acids. Trimming pared 1 base from V and 6 bases from J, leaving 16 bases between. CDR1 and CDR2 (germline): MNHEY, SMNVEV (reference sequence).

The chain carries TRBV7-2 and TRBJ1-5; D gene uncertain. The length of the CDR3 is 14 residues. CDR1 is SGHTA, CDR2 FQGNSA, per germline. V was cut by 1 base and J by 11 bases, with 15 bases left in between. CDR3 protein: CASSLVGGGAAQHF. The CDR3 bases are TGTGCCAGCAGCTTAGTTGGTGGAGGTGCAGCCCAGCATTTT. The full variable domain, completed using reference TRBV7-2 and TRBJ1-5, is GAGVSQSPSNKVTEKGKDVELRCDPISGHTALYWYRQSLGQGLEFLIYFQGNSAPDKSGLPSDRFSAERTGGSVSTLTIQRTQQEDSAVYLCASSLVGGGAAQHFGDGTRLSIL.

The table lists this clone with a count of one. This chain links TRBV7-9 with TRBJ1-4; TRBD1 aligns across 7 bases. V trimming: 5 bases; J trimming: 4 bases; junction bases outside the gene matches: 7. CDR3 length: 15 residues. The V gene's germline CDR1 is SEHNR and CDR2 FQNEAQ (reference sequence). Here the CDR3 DNA reads TGTGCCAGCAGCCGAGGGGACAGTTATAATGAAAAACTGTTTTTT. Its protein product is CASSRGDSYNEKLFF.

V and J are TRBV11-1 and TRBJ2-7; no clear D gene. The V end was cut by 3 bases, the J end by 2 bases, with 8 bases between. The CDR3 sequence is 13 residues long. CDR1 and CDR2 (germline): SGHAT, FQDESV (reference sequence). This CDR3 is CASSLTQTYEQYF. In DNA form, the CDR3 reads TGTGCCAGCAGCTTGACTCAGACCTACGAGCAGTACTTC.

The V gene is TRBV30, the J gene TRBJ2-1; maybe TRBD1 (6 bases). Trimming shortened V by 3 bases and J by 3 bases, and 9 bases separated the two germline ends. The CDR3 covers 13 residues. CDR1 and CDR2 (germline): GTSNPN, SVGIG (reference sequence). Here the CDR3 DNA reads TGTGCCTGGAGACAGGGCTTCTACAATGAGCAGTTCTTC. The encoded protein is CAWRQGFYNEQFF. The full variable domain, in which reference TRBV30 and TRBJ2-1 provide the parts outside the CDR3, is SQTIHQWPATLVQPVGSPLSLECTVEGTSNPNLYWYRQAAGRGLQLLFYSVGIGQISSEVPQNLSASRPQDRQFILSSKKLLLSDSGFYLCAWRQGFYNEQFFGPGTRLTVL.

This chain uses TRBV19 with TRBJ1-2; possible D gene TRBD1, 6 bases. Trimming removed 3 bases at V and 4 bases at J, with 9 bases between. The CDR3 runs to 13 residues. Germline V gene data show CDR1 as LNHDA and CDR2 as SQIVND (reference sequence). The CDR3 protein is CASSMTGFYGYTF. The DNA for the CDR3 is TGTGCCAGTAGTATGACAGGCTTCTATGGCTACACCTTC.

V usage is TRBV5-1 and J usage is TRBJ1-4, with D possibly matching TRBD1 (6 bases). Germline V gene data show CDR1 as SGHRS and CDR2 as YFSETQ. The CDR3 consists of 16 residues. The V and J ends lost 4 bases and 7 bases respectively, with 20 bases between them. The CDR3 spells CASSPSRGGGREKLFF. Written as DNA, the CDR3 is TGCGCCAGCAGCCCGTCAAGAGGGGGGGGGCGTGAAAAACTGTTTTTT.

In regard to this clone: Relative to the germline gene, one junction end is altered; a read error may explain this. The J gene is TRBJ2-2, the V gene TRBV27; D call uncertain. Germline CDR1 is MNHEY and CDR2 is SMNVEV (reference sequence). The CDR3 runs 13 residues. The CDR3 DNA is TGTGCCAGCAGTTTATCAAACACCAGGGAGCTGTTTTTT. Its protein is CASSLSNTRELFF.

This clone was recorded only once. This chain joins TRBV18 and TRBJ2-3, with D uncertain. From germline, CDR1 is KGHSH and CDR2 LQKENI. The V end was cut by 0 bases, the J end by 4 bases, with 8 bases between. The length of the CDR3 is 14 residues. CDR3 nucleotide sequence: TGTGCCAGCTCACCACCGACTCCGGCAGATACGCAGTATTTT. Encoded protein: CASSPPTPADTQYF. Based on the CDR3 plus reference TRBV18 and TRBJ2-3, the full variable domain is NAGVMQNPRHLVRRRGQEARLRCSPMKGHSHVYWYRQLPEEGLKFMVYLQKENIIDESGMPKERFSAEFPKEGPSILRIQQVVRGDSAAYFCASSPPTPADTQYFGPGTRLTVL.

The chain employs TRBV6-1 and TRBJ1-6; D perhaps matches TRBD1 (5 bases). Germline CDR1 and CDR2: MNHNS and SASEGT. The V end lost 0 bases, the J end lost 9 bases, and 12 bases lay between the germline ends. The CDR3 has 15 amino acids. The CDR3 DNA is TGTGCCAGCAGTGAAGCCCACAGGTCCCCTTCACCCCTCCACTTT. Amino acids: CASSEAHRSPSPLHF.

This clone has only a few counts. This sequence joins TRBV2 and TRBJ1-6; no clear D. V was cut by 5 bases and J by 19 bases, with 18 bases left in between. This CDR3 has 12 amino acids. CDR1 is SNHLY, CDR2 FYNNEI, per germline. Here the CDR3 reads CASSPTIRGYHF. The DNA of the CDR3 is TGTGCCAGCAGTCCCACTATACGGGGTTATCACTTT.